The present entry profiles one TCR beta chain with its context. Profiled with immunoSEQ multiplex PCR; TCRdb holds only in-frame clones, not every one. This sample has 600,000 or so clones, with roughly 86% found just once. This record comes from a study of shared T cell receptors in the human thymus. These data are also associated with another study on human thymus T cells. In that study: The donor group consisted of healthy Finnish infants who were having corrective surgery for congenital heart defects. In corrective heart surgery, resections were taken, and these provided the thymus tissue. Within thymic and blood repertoires, V and J gene usage appeared to be biased. As related research reported, thymic repertoires overlapped highly among unrelated individuals.

The material sequenced was thymocytes. This receptor was obtained from a boy under three years old with a congenital heart defect.

The CDR3 DNA follows: TGTGCCAGCTCACCGGGACTTTATTCACTCGAGACCCAGTACTTC. This codes for CASSPGLYSLETQYF. The rearrangement joins TRBV18 to TRBJ2-5, with a tentative D call TRBD2 (6 bases). Germline V gives CDR1 KGHSH, CDR2 LQKENI. V lost 3 bases to trimming and J lost 5 bases, with 16 bases between them. The CDR3 sequence is 15 residues long.